One sample yielded the 14 T cell receptor beta chains listed below, sequenced in a study of cytomegalovirus exposure and HLA in healthy donors. PCR employed 60 Vbeta and 13 Jbeta primers. Data came from immunoSEQ multiplex PCR; TCRdb stores just in-frame clones and leaves some out. This sample contains about 99,000 clones. Sequenced: PBMCs. These receptor sequences come from a man in his forties or fifties in good health and CMV-seronegative.

CDR3 bases: TGTGCCAGCAGTGAAACTGGGGGCTCAGATACGCAGTATTTT. This codes for CASSETGGSDTQYF. This chain joins TRBV2 and TRBJ2-3, with D possibly TRBD1 on 6 matching bases. There are 14 residues in the CDR3. The germline gives CDR1 SNHLY, CDR2 FYNNEI. V lost 2 bases and J 4 bases, leaving 10 bases between the germline ends. Supplemented by reference TRBV2 and TRBJ2-3, the full variable domain reads EPEVTQTPSHQVTQMGQEVILRCVPISNHLYFYWYRQILGQKVEFLVSFYNNEISEKSEIFDDQFSVERPDGSNFTLKIRSTKLEDSAMYFCASSETGGSDTQYFGPGTRLTVL.

This rearrangement joins TRBV7-6 to TRBJ2-2, with TRBD1 matching 8 bases. This CDR3 has 15 amino acids. The V gene's germline CDR1 is SGHVS and CDR2 FNYEAQ. V shed 5 bases, J shed 5 bases, and the junction held 7 bases outside the gene matches. This CDR3 is CASSPGQGGTGELFF. The CDR3 nucleotides read TGTGCCAGCAGCCCTGGACAGGGCGGTACCGGGGAGCTGTTTTTT. Looking up the rest from reference TRBV7-6 and TRBJ2-2 gives the full variable domain: GAGVSQSPRYKVTKRGQDVALRCDPISGHVSLYWYRQALGQGPEFLTYFNYEAQQDKSGLPNDRFSAERPEGSISTLTIQRTEQRDSAMYRCASSPGQGGTGELFFGEGSRLTVL.

The gene calls are TRBV5-1 and TRBJ1-3, with TRBD1 as a possible D gene (5 bases). CDR3 size: 15 residues. The germline V gene encodes CDR1 SGHRS and CDR2 YFSETQ. The germline V and J ends were trimmed by 3 bases and 7 bases, with 17 bases remaining between them. CDR3 sequence: CASSSGDGVGNTIYF. The CDR3 DNA reads TGCGCCAGCAGCTCGGGGGACGGGGTCGGGAACACCATATATTTT.

CDR3 sequence (DNA): TGTGCCAGCAGCTTTGACGGACAGCGACCTGAAAAACTGTTTTTT. Residues: CASSFDGQRPEKLFF. This chain links TRBV11-2 with TRBJ1-4, with a tentative D call TRBD1 (6 bases). The V end lost 3 bases, the J end lost 7 bases, and 15 bases lay between the germline ends. CDR3 length equals 15 residues. Germline V gene sequence: CDR1 SGHAT, CDR2 FQNNGV.

The chain is built from TRBV6-6 and TRBJ1-4, with D possibly being TRBD1 (5 bases). CDR1 is MNHNY, CDR2 SVGAGI, per germline (reference sequence). V lost 5 bases and J lost 4, with 14 bases in between. The length of the CDR3 is 15 residues. The CDR3 protein is CASSPPQGLNEKLFF. CDR3 DNA sequence: TGTGCCAGCAGTCCCCCCCAGGGCCTTAATGAAAAACTGTTTTTT.

The V call is TRBV6-5, the J call TRBJ1-3; 8 nucleotides agree with TRBD1. Germline V gives CDR1 MNHEY, CDR2 SVGAGI. The V and J ends lost 6 bases and 7 bases, in that order; junction bases with no gene match: 11. This CDR3 has 15 residues. The CDR3 bases are TGTGCCAGCAGGATTCGGACAGGGCTGGGTAACACCATATATTTT. This sequence encodes CASRIRTGLGNTIYF.

The chain couples TRBV6-5 to TRBJ1-4, with D unresolved. Trimming cost V 0 bases and J 10 bases, with 12 bases left between them. CDR1 and CDR2 from the germline V gene are MNHEY and SVGAGI. The CDR3 consists of 14 residues. This chain's CDR3 is CASSYSGPAGKLFF. The CDR3 nucleotides are TGTGCCAGCAGTTACTCGGGTCCGGCGGGAAAACTGTTTTTT.

J is TRBJ1-1 and V is TRBV10-1, with D possibly TRBD1 on 6 matching bases. V lost 5 bases, J lost 1 base, and 14 bases lay in between. Germline loops: CDR1 WNHNN, CDR2 SYGVQD (reference sequence). The CDR3 is 15 amino acids. DNA of the CDR3: TGCGCCAGCAGTAATATGGACAGCTCGAACACTGAAGCTTTCTTT. Translating it yields CASSNMDSSNTEAFF.

This rearrangement joins TRBV11-3 to TRBJ2-7, with no clear D. CDR1 SGHNT and CDR2 YENEEA come from the germline V gene. Trimming removed 1 base at V and 1 base at J, with 5 bases between. The CDR3 sequence is 13 residues long. CDR3 DNA: TGTGCCAGCAGCTTAGGAGAGTCCTACGAGCAGTACTTC. Protein: CASSLGESYEQYF.

This chain connects TRBV11-2 to TRBJ2-5, with D possibly matching TRBD1 (6 bases). The CDR3 consists of 13 residues. V lost 5 bases, J lost 2 bases, and 9 bases lay in between. Germline-derived CDR1 and CDR2 are SGHAT and FQNNGV. CDR3 DNA sequence: TGTGCCAGCAGCATGGGACAACAAGAGACCCAGTACTTC. As protein: CASSMGQQETQYF.

The CDR3 nucleotides are TGTGCCAGCTCACCAATGGCTGGCGAACTATCGTTAGCCTATGGCTACACCTTC. Its protein is CASSPMAGELSLAYGYTF. V gene TRBV18 combines with J gene TRBJ1-2; D unresolved. V dropped 2 bases and J dropped 4 bases, with 23 bases sitting between them. This CDR3 is built from 18 residues. Germline V gene sequence: CDR1 KGHSH, CDR2 LQKENI.

This chain uses TRBV30 with TRBJ1-6, with D uncertain. The CDR3 is 14 residues long. Trimming removed 2 bases at V and 10 bases at J, with 15 bases between. The V gene's germline CDR1 is GTSNPN and CDR2 SVGIG (reference sequence). The CDR3 loop is CAWSPRERLSPLHF. In DNA, the CDR3 is TGTGCCTGGAGTCCCCGGGAGCGGTTGTCACCCCTCCACTTT.

The chain couples TRBV5-1 to TRBJ2-7; TRBD1 agrees at 10 bases. The CDR3 has 15 residues. Trimming took 4 bases from V and 5 from J; bases not matched to a gene: 9. CDR1 and CDR2 (germline): SGHRS, YFSETQ. CDR3 nucleotide sequence: TGCGCCAGCAGCCCAGCCCGGGACAGGGGTGACGAGCAGTACTTC. It is translated as CASSPARDRGDEQYF.

This sequence joins TRBV20-1 and TRBJ2-5; D uncertain. V dropped 3 bases and J dropped 5 bases, with 7 bases sitting between them. Germline V gene lookup returns CDR1 DFQATT and CDR2 SNEGSKA (reference sequence). The length of the CDR3 is 11 residues. In nucleotides, the CDR3 is TGCAGTGCTAGTGCCGGGGAGACCCAGTACTTC. Its protein is CSASAGETQYF.